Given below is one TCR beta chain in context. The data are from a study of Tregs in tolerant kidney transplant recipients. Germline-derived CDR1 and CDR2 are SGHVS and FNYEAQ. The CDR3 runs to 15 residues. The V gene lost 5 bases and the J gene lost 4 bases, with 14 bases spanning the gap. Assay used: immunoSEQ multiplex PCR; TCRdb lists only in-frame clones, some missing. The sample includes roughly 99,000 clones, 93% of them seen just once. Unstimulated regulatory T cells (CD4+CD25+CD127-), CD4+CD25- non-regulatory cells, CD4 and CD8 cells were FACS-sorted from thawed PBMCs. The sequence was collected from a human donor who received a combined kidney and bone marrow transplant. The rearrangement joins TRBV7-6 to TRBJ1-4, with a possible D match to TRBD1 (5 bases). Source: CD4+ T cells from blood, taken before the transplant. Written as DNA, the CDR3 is TGTGCCAGCAGCACCTGGTCGGGGGGTAATGAAAAACTGTTTTTT. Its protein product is CASSTWSGGNEKLFF.